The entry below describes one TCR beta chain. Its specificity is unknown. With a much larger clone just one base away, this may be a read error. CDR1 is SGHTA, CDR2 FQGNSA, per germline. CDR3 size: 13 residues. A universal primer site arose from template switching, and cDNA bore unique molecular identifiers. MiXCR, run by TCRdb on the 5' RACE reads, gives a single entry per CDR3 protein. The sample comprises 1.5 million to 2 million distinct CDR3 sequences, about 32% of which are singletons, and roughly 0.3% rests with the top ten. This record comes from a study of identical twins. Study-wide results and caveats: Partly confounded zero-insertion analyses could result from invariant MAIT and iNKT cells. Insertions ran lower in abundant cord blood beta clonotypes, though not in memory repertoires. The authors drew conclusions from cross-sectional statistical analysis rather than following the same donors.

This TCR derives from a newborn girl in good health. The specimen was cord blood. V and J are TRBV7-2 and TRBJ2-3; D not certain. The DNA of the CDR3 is TGTGCCGGCAGCCCCCCTAACACAGATACGCAGTATTTT. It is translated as CAGSPPNTDTQYF.